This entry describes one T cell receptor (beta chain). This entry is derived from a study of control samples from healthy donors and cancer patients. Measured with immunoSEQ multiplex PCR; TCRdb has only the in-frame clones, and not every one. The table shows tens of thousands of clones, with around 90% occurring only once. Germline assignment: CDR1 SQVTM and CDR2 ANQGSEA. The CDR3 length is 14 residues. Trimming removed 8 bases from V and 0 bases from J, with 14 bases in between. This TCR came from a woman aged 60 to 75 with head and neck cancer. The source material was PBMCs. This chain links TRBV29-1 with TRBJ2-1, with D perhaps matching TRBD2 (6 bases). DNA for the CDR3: TGCAGCCTAGGGGCGGGAACCTCCTACAATGAGCAGTTCTTC. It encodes CSLGAGTSYNEQFF.